These T cell receptor beta chains were read from a single sample in a study of vaccination and CD4 T cells after COVID-19. Which antigens these TCRs recognize remains unknown. Via MiXCR, TCRdb re-called the PCR reads, giving one row per CDR3 protein. The sample comprises 20,000 to 25,000 distinct CDR3 sequences, under 45% of which are singletons, and over 15% rests with the top ten. Specimen: CD4+ T cells from blood, cultured in vitro, collected before SARS-CoV-2 vaccination. These receptors were obtained from a human donor who received a COVID-19 vaccine. Each CDR3 is given with its conserved first and last residue. A D gene is named only where the DNA matches it firmly. Some rows mark clone size as missing; the rest say once, few, many or name a class of expanded clone.

D gene: NA; V gene: TRBV7-8; J gene: TRBJ1-1; clone size: few; CDR3 DNA: TGTGCCAGCAGCTTAGAAAGGGTGGCCAGGGGAGACACTGAAGCTTTCTTT; CDR3 protein: CASSLERVARGDTEAFF
D gene: TRBD2; V gene: TRBV7-8; J gene: TRBJ2-4; clone size: NA; CDR3 DNA: TGTGCCAGCAGCTCGACTAGCGGGGGGGTTCTAGCCAAAAACATTCAGTACTTC; CDR3 protein: CASSSTSGGVLAKNIQYF
D gene: NA; V gene: TRBV24-1; J gene: TRBJ2-3; clone size: NA; CDR3 DNA: TGTGCCACCAGTCGGAGGGTAGGAGACCTCACAGATACGCAGTATTTT; CDR3 protein: CATSRRVGDLTDTQYF
D gene: NA; V gene: TRBV2; J gene: TRBJ2-7; clone size: NA; CDR3 DNA: TGTGCCAGCAGTGTCGTCCCCCGCTACGAGCAGTACTTC; CDR3 protein: CASSVVPRYEQYF
D gene: TRBD2; V gene: TRBV4-1; J gene: TRBJ2-2; clone size: NA; CDR3 DNA: TGCGCCAGCAGCCCCGGGGGGGCGAACACCGGGGAGCTGTTTTTT; CDR3 protein: CASSPGGANTGELFF
D gene: TRBD1; V gene: TRBV6-1; J gene: TRBJ1-2; clone size: few; CDR3 DNA: TGTGCCAGCAGCCCTAACCGGGACAGGGTATATGGCTACACCTTC; CDR3 protein: CASSPNRDRVYGYTF
D gene: TRBD1; V gene: TRBV7-9; J gene: TRBJ1-6; clone size: few; CDR3 DNA: TGTGCCAGCAGCTTAGCGACAGGGACGAGTAATTCACCCCTCCACTTT; CDR3 protein: CASSLATGTSNSPLHF
D gene: TRBD1; V gene: TRBV28; J gene: TRBJ2-7; clone size: NA; CDR3 DNA: TGTGCCAGCAGTCTCTTAGGGACAGGGACCTACGAGCAGTACTTC; CDR3 protein: CASSLLGTGTYEQYF
D gene: TRBD1; V gene: TRBV11-3; J gene: TRBJ1-1; clone size: few; CDR3 DNA: TGTGCCAGCAGCCGTGACAGGGGGCTTGGTGAAGCTTTCTTT; CDR3 protein: CASSRDRGLGEAFF
D gene: NA; V gene: TRBV18; J gene: TRBJ1-2; clone size: NA; CDR3 DNA: TGTGCCAGCTCACCACGAGCAGGCGACTATGGCTACACCTTC; CDR3 protein: CASSPRAGDYGYTF
D gene: NA; V gene: TRBV30; J gene: TRBJ2-7; clone size: NA; CDR3 DNA: TGTGCCTGGACCACGGCCGTGAGGCCCCTCGAGCAGTACTTC; CDR3 protein: CAWTTAVRPLEQYF
D gene: NA; V gene: TRBV7-2; J gene: TRBJ2-3; clone size: few; CDR3 DNA: TGTGCCAGCAGCCCCCCCCTCGGATGGGCGGATACGCAGTATTTT; CDR3 protein: CASSPPLGWADTQYF
D gene: NA; V gene: TRBV19; J gene: TRBJ2-4; clone size: NA; CDR3 DNA: TGTGCCAGTGGGCGGAGGGAGGACATTCAGTACTTC; CDR3 protein: CASGRREDIQYF
D gene: NA; V gene: TRBV4-2; J gene: TRBJ1-5; clone size: once; CDR3 DNA: TGTGCCAGCAGCCAAGAGGGGGCCGTTGGAGGTCAGCCCCAGCATTTT; CDR3 protein: CASSQEGAVGGQPQHF
D gene: NA; V gene: TRBV6-5; J gene: TRBJ1-2; clone size: NA; CDR3 DNA: TGTGCCAGCAGTTACTACAAGGGGGGCTACACCTTC; CDR3 protein: CASSYYKGGYTF
D gene: TRBD1; V gene: TRBV20-1; J gene: TRBJ1-1; clone size: NA; CDR3 DNA: TGCAGTGCTGTTCTACAGGGGGCTGAAGCTTTCTTT; CDR3 protein: CSAVLQGAEAFF
D gene: TRBD2; V gene: TRBV19; J gene: TRBJ2-3; clone size: NA; CDR3 DNA: TGTGCCAGTAGTGCGACTAGCGGGGGGACGCAGTATTTT; CDR3 protein: CASSATSGGTQYF
D gene: NA; V gene: TRBV11-2; J gene: TRBJ1-2; clone size: NA; CDR3 DNA: TGTGCCAGCAGCTTAGTAGGGGGTGGGGTTCAGGGCTATAGTTGCTATGGCTACACCTTC; CDR3 protein: CASSLVGGGVQGYSCYGYTF
D gene: NA; V gene: TRBV20-1; J gene: TRBJ2-2; clone size: NA; CDR3 DNA: TGCAGTGCTTGGGACCCGAACACCGGGGAGCTGTTTTTT; CDR3 protein: CSAWDPNTGELFF
D gene: NA; V gene: TRBV10-3; J gene: TRBJ1-4; clone size: few; CDR3 DNA: TGTGCCATCAGATCAGGGGCGGCTAATGAAAAACTGTTTTTT; CDR3 protein: CAIRSGAANEKLFF
D gene: NA; V gene: TRBV6-1; J gene: TRBJ1-2; clone size: NA; CDR3 DNA: TGTGCCAGCATCGACGAGACCAGGGGTACCTATGGCTACACCTTC; CDR3 protein: CASIDETRGTYGYTF
D gene: NA; V gene: TRBV6-5; J gene: TRBJ1-3; clone size: NA; CDR3 DNA: TGTGCCAGCAGTTCGATGGAAGTAGGATCTGGAAACACCATATATTTT; CDR3 protein: CASSSMEVGSGNTIYF
D gene: NA; V gene: TRBV5-1; J gene: TRBJ2-7; clone size: NA; CDR3 DNA: TGCGCCAGCAGCTTGGAAGGGGGGGCCTCTTTCTGGGACGAGCAGTACTTC; CDR3 protein: CASSLEGGASFWDEQYF
D gene: NA; V gene: TRBV7-2; J gene: TRBJ2-3; clone size: few; CDR3 DNA: TGTGCCAGCACGCCCACGGGTCCTAGCACAGATACGCAGTATTTT; CDR3 protein: CASTPTGPSTDTQYF
D gene: TRBD1; V gene: TRBV10-3; J gene: TRBJ1-6; clone size: NA; CDR3 DNA: TGTGCCATCAGTGACCCCTCCAGGACAGGGGCCCCGGGAGCCCTCCACTTT; CDR3 protein: CAISDPSRTGAPGALHF
D gene: TRBD1; V gene: TRBV20-1; J gene: TRBJ2-5; clone size: NA; CDR3 DNA: TGCAGTGCTAGACCGACAGGGCGAGAGACCCAGTACTTC; CDR3 protein: CSARPTGRETQYF
D gene: NA; V gene: TRBV19; J gene: TRBJ1-1; clone size: few; CDR3 DNA: TGTGCCAGTAGTATAGGGAACTGGAACACTGAAGCTTTCTTT; CDR3 protein: CASSIGNWNTEAFF
D gene: TRBD2; V gene: TRBV20-1; J gene: TRBJ2-5; clone size: NA; CDR3 DNA: TGCAGTGCTAGCGGGTCGGGGGGGGAGACCCAGTACTTC; CDR3 protein: CSASGSGGETQYF
D gene: TRBD2; V gene: TRBV10-3; J gene: TRBJ2-3; clone size: few; CDR3 DNA: TGTGCCATCAGTCCGGGACTAGCGAGCACAGATACGCAGTATTTT; CDR3 protein: CAISPGLASTDTQYF
D gene: NA; V gene: TRBV18; J gene: TRBJ1-2; clone size: NA; CDR3 DNA: TGTGCCAGCTCACCAAATCGACAGGGCTACACCTTC; CDR3 protein: CASSPNRQGYTF
D gene: NA; V gene: TRBV5-8; J gene: TRBJ1-2; clone size: NA; CDR3 DNA: TGTGCCAGCAGCTTGGGCAGGGGACCCTATGGCTACACCTTC; CDR3 protein: CASSLGRGPYGYTF
D gene: NA; V gene: TRBV19; J gene: TRBJ2-2; clone size: NA; CDR3 DNA: TGTGCCAGTAGCCCCGGGACGTTCACCGGGGAGCTGTTTTTT; CDR3 protein: CASSPGTFTGELFF
D gene: NA; V gene: TRBV20-1; J gene: TRBJ1-2; clone size: NA; CDR3 DNA: TGCAGCATCAAGTGGGGGCTGAATGGCTACACCTTC; CDR3 protein: CSIKWGLNGYTF
D gene: NA; V gene: TRBV20-1; J gene: TRBJ2-1; clone size: NA; CDR3 DNA: TGCAGTGCTAGAGATCTTAGGGCAGGGGTCCGGAATGAGCAGTTCTTC; CDR3 protein: CSARDLRAGVRNEQFF
D gene: TRBD2; V gene: TRBV12-3/TRBV12-4; J gene: TRBJ2-3; clone size: NA; CDR3 DNA: TGTGCCAGCAGGTCCCGGGCGGGGGGGGTGACAGATACGCAGTATTTT; CDR3 protein: CASRSRAGGVTDTQYF
D gene: NA; V gene: TRBV2; J gene: TRBJ2-7; clone size: NA; CDR3 DNA: TGTGCCAGCGTTGAGGACCTGAGCTCCTACGAGCAGTACTTC; CDR3 protein: CASVEDLSSYEQYF
D gene: TRBD2; V gene: TRBV24-1; J gene: TRBJ2-3; clone size: few; CDR3 DNA: TGTGCCACCAGTGATTCCAGGTTGAGACCGGGACTAGCGGGGGGGATAGATACGCAGTATTTT; CDR3 protein: CATSDSRLRPGLAGGIDTQYF
D gene: NA; V gene: TRBV2; J gene: TRBJ1-5; clone size: few; CDR3 DNA: TGTGCCAGCAGCCCACAACCTTATAGCAATCAGCCCCAGCATTTT; CDR3 protein: CASSPQPYSNQPQHF
D gene: NA; V gene: TRBV6-1; J gene: TRBJ2-1; clone size: few; CDR3 DNA: TGTGCCAGCAGTAGGAACAGGGTTTATGAGCAGTTCTTC; CDR3 protein: CASSRNRVYEQFF
D gene: NA; V gene: TRBV15; J gene: TRBJ1-5; clone size: NA; CDR3 DNA: TGTGCCACCAGCACCAGGGGAGGGCAGCCCCAGCATTTT; CDR3 protein: CATSTRGGQPQHF
D gene: TRBD2; V gene: TRBV20-1; J gene: TRBJ2-3; clone size: NA; CDR3 DNA: TGCAGTGCCGGGACTAGCGGGAGCACAGATACGCAGTATTTT; CDR3 protein: CSAGTSGSTDTQYF